These 26 T cell receptor beta chains share one sample of origin, sequenced in a study of CD8+ T cells in alopecia areata. Investigators isolated RNA and reverse transcribed it into cDNA to act as the sequencing template. Measured with immunoSEQ multiplex PCR; TCRdb has only the in-frame clones, and not every one. In the table there are about 110,000 clones, under 60% of which are singletons. The specimen sequenced was NKG2D-low CD8+ T cells sorted from blood. Receptors originate from a human donor with alopecia areata.

This clone was seen a few times. The genes are TRBV6-5 and TRBJ2-1; D call uncertain. The CDR3 is made up of 10 amino acids. Germline loops: CDR1 MNHEY, CDR2 SVGAGI. V was shortened by 5 bases and J by 7 bases, with 3 bases between the two germline ends. CDR3 sequence (DNA): TGTGCCAGCAGTGGGAATGAGCAGTTCTTC. This gives the protein CASSGNEQFF.

The chain joins TRBV15 to TRBJ1-1; D not resolved. The germline gives CDR1 LNHNV, CDR2 YYDKDF (reference sequence). This CDR3 has 13 residues. The V end lost 1 base, the J end lost 6 bases, and 9 bases lay between the germline ends. The CDR3 nucleotides read TGTGCCACCAGCAGAGTGGGGAGGCCTGAAGCTTTCTTT. This gives the protein CATSRVGRPEAFF.

The chain has TRBV5-6 and TRBJ2-1; D call uncertain. V lost 4 bases and J 4 bases, leaving 6 bases between the germline ends. This CDR3 contains 12 residues. Germline V CDR1 and CDR2: SGHDT, YYEEEE. DNA for the CDR3: TGTGCCAGCAGCCCTAGTTACAATGAGCAGTTCTTC. Its translation: CASSPSYNEQFF.

The chain employs TRBV13 and TRBJ2-7, with TRBD2 matching 8 bases. Unmatched junction bases numbered 5, after V lost 4 bases and J lost 0 bases. The germline gives CDR1 PRHDT, CDR2 FYEKMQ (reference sequence). The CDR3 consists of 15 residues. DNA of the CDR3: TGTGCCAGCAGCTCCAGACTAGCGAGCTCCTACGAGCAGTACTTC. It encodes CASSSRLASSYEQYF.

This clone was seen more than once but under ten times. The chain recombines TRBV7-9 with TRBJ1-2, with D maybe TRBD1 (5 bases). Between the trimmed V and J ends, which lost 4 bases and 4 bases, there was a span of 7 bases. CDR1 and CDR2 from the germline V gene are SEHNR and FQNEAQ (reference sequence). The CDR3 length is 12 residues. The CDR3 DNA follows: TGTGCCAGCAGCTCGGGGACCTATGGCTACACCTTC. Its protein is CASSSGTYGYTF.

The chain carries TRBV20-1 and TRBJ2-1; D call uncertain. V was pared by 6 bases and J by 8 bases, with 8 bases between. The germline gives CDR1 DFQATT, CDR2 SNEGSKA (reference sequence). The CDR3 covers 10 residues. The DNA for the CDR3 is TGCAGTGCGCGGTATTATGAGCAGTTCTTC. This codes for CSARYYEQFF.

This chain connects TRBV13 to TRBJ2-1; tentatively, D is TRBD2 (6 bases). The CDR3 runs to 16 residues. V was cut by 5 bases and J by 5 bases, with 19 bases left in between. In germline, CDR1 is PRHDT, CDR2 FYEKMQ (reference sequence). CDR3 nucleotide sequence: TGTGCCAGCAGCCCAGTGGGAGGATTCCAGCACAATGAGCAGTTCTTC. Its protein is CASSPVGGFQHNEQFF.

The gene calls are TRBV27 and TRBJ2-7, with 7 bases that match TRBD2. This CDR3 is built from 13 residues. Unmatched junction bases numbered 6, after V lost 4 bases and J lost 6 bases. Germline CDR1 and CDR2: MNHEY and SMNVEV (reference sequence). CDR3 region: CASSWRERGEQYF. The CDR3 DNA follows: TGTGCCAGCAGTTGGCGGGAGCGGGGCGAGCAGTACTTC.

V gene TRBV28 combines with J gene TRBJ2-1, with D hard to call. Trimming took 2 bases from V and 0 from J, leaving 14 bases between them. Germline-derived CDR1 and CDR2 are MDHEN and SYDVKM. CDR3 length: 17 amino acids. CDR3 nucleotides: TGTGCCAGCAGTTTAATCTTGCGGTTGCCCTCCTACAATGAGCAGTTCTTC. It is translated as CASSLILRLPSYNEQFF.

This clone was observed a few times. This chain joins TRBV19 and TRBJ2-3; unclear D gene. The CDR3 has 15 residues. CDR1 LNHDA and CDR2 SQIVND come from the germline V gene (reference sequence). V shed 2 bases and J shed 2 bases, with 11 bases lying between them. The CDR3 region is CASSIFAALTDTQYF. CDR3 nucleotide sequence: TGTGCCAGTAGTATATTTGCGGCGCTCACAGATACGCAGTATTTT. Using reference TRBV19 and TRBJ2-3 for the parts outside the CDR3, the full variable domain is DGGITQSPKYLFRKEGQNVTLSCEQNLNHDAMYWYRQDPGQGLRLIYYSQIVNDFQKGDIAEGYSVSREKKESFPLTVTSAQKNPTAFYLCASSIFAALTDTQYFGPGTRLTVL.

This clone was recorded a few times. The chain links TRBV5-1 to TRBJ1-1, with D perhaps TRBD1 (6 bases). The CDR3 has 11 amino acids. V lost 6 bases, J lost 7 bases, and 10 bases lay in between. Germline CDR1 SGHRS, CDR2 YFSETQ. The DNA of the CDR3 is TGCGCCAGCAAGGAGGGGGATGAAGCTTTCTTT. It is translated as CASKEGDEAFF.

Here the CDR3 reads CSADETGELFF. In DNA, the CDR3 is TGCAGTGCGGACGAAACCGGGGAGCTGTTTTTT. The chain is built from TRBV20-1 and TRBJ2-2; D ambiguous. The CDR3 runs 11 residues. The V end lost 6 bases, the J end lost 5 bases, and 7 bases lay between the germline ends. Germline-derived CDR1 and CDR2 are DFQATT and SNEGSKA (reference sequence).

This sequence joins TRBV19 and TRBJ1-5; D gene unclear. V dropped 6 bases and J dropped 4 bases, with 7 bases sitting between them. Germline CDR1 and CDR2: LNHDA and SQIVND (reference sequence). CDR3 size: 12 residues. The CDR3, as DNA: TGTGCCAGTAGGGAGCTAAATCAGCCCCAGCATTTT. Translated: CASRELNQPQHF.

The rearrangement uses TRBV4-1 and TRBJ2-5; 7 bases map to TRBD2. Looked up from germline, CDR1 is MGHRA and CDR2 is YSYEKL. There are 16 residues in the CDR3. V was pared by 4 bases and J by 4 bases, with 12 bases of the junction left unmatched. CDR3 sequence reads: CASSPITGEGRETQYF. Here the CDR3 DNA reads TGCGCCAGCAGCCCCATTACGGGGGAGGGCCGAGAGACCCAGTACTTC.

The chain couples TRBV29-1 to TRBJ2-5, with TRBD2 matching 7 bases. Losses at the gene ends were 5 bases for V and 2 bases for J; bases not matched to a gene: 11. Germline CDR1 and CDR2: SQVTM and ANQGSEA. CDR3 size: 15 residues. The CDR3 loop reads CSVKRAGAGQETQYF. DNA of the CDR3: TGCAGCGTTAAAAGGGCGGGAGCAGGGCAAGAGACCCAGTACTTC.

V is TRBV19 and J is TRBJ2-1; TRBD2 matches at 7 bases. Germline CDR1 is LNHDA and CDR2 is SQIVND (reference sequence). This CDR3 spans 13 amino acids. Germline trimming cut 4 bases from V and 10 bases from J; bases unmatched to any gene: 7. The CDR3 sequence is CASSKGYGREQFF. CDR3 DNA sequence: TGTGCCAGTAGTAAGGGATACGGGAGGGAGCAGTTCTTC. Using reference TRBV19 and TRBJ2-1 for the parts outside the CDR3, the full variable domain is DGGITQSPKYLFRKEGQNVTLSCEQNLNHDAMYWYRQDPGQGLRLIYYSQIVNDFQKGDIAEGYSVSREKKESFPLTVTSAQKNPTAFYLCASSKGYGREQFFGPGTRLTVL.

The table lists this clone with a few counts. The chain couples TRBV18 to TRBJ1-2; D is undetermined. CDR3 length: 17 residues. V was shortened by 2 bases and J by 5 bases, with 21 bases between the two germline ends. Germline V lookup: CDR1 KGHSH, CDR2 LQKENI. CDR3 nucleotides: TGTGCCAGCTCACCAACGACCGGGATCTCAAGAAAATATGGCTACACCTTC. This translates into CASSPTTGISRKYGYTF.

This clone was detected only a few times. The chain employs TRBV4-1 and TRBJ2-1, with TRBD2 matching 9 bases. This CDR3 comprises 12 residues. Germline CDR1 and CDR2: MGHRA and YSYEKL. V lost 3 bases, J lost 11 bases, and 2 bases stayed unmatched. The CDR3, as DNA: TGCGCCAGCAGCCAGGGGACTAGCAAGCAGTTCTTC. Residues: CASSQGTSKQFF.

The chain combines TRBV29-1 with TRBJ2-1; a weak D match, TRBD1 (7 bases). With 3 bases removed from V and 8 bases from J, the gap between germline ends came to 11 bases. Germline V CDR1 and CDR2: SQVTM, ANQGSEA. This CDR3 contains 12 residues. The CDR3, as DNA: TGCAGCGTTGACAGGGGGGAGTATGAGCAGTTCTTC. Protein: CSVDRGEYEQFF.

The J gene is TRBJ2-1, the V gene TRBV7-9, with D maybe TRBD2 (6 bases). CDR1 and CDR2 (germline): SEHNR, FQNEAQ (reference sequence). The CDR3 extends over 12 amino acids. Between the trimmed V and J ends, which lost 6 bases and 7 bases, there was a span of 10 bases. This chain's CDR3 is CASRPLANEQFF. For the CDR3, the DNA is TGTGCCAGCAGACCGCTAGCGAATGAGCAGTTCTTC.

This clone was picked up a small number of times. The rearrangement uses TRBV7-8 and TRBJ1-2; 10 bases fit TRBD1. V was pared by 5 bases and J by 6 bases, with 9 bases of the junction left unmatched. Looked up from germline, CDR1 is SGHVS and CDR2 is FQNEAQ. CDR3 size: 15 residues. CDR3 sequence reads: CASSTDRGLEDGYTF. The DNA for the CDR3 is TGTGCCAGCAGCACTGACAGGGGGCTGGAGGATGGCTACACCTTC. The full variable domain, completed using reference TRBV7-8 and TRBJ1-2, is GAGVSQSPRYKVAKRGQDVALRCDPISGHVSLFWYQQALGQGPEFLTYFQNEAQLDKSGLPSDRFFAERPEGSVSTLKIQRTQQEDSAVYLCASSTDRGLEDGYTFGSGTRLTVV.

The chain combines TRBV7-9 with TRBJ2-5; 16 nucleotides match TRBD2. CDR3 size: 17 residues. Trimming took 4 bases from V and 5 from J; bases not matched to a gene: 7. The germline CDR1 and CDR2 sequences are SEHNR and FQNEAQ (reference sequence). In DNA form, the CDR3 reads TGTGCCAGCAGCTCCGGGACTAGCGGGAGGGCTCAGGAGACCCAGTACTTC. Protein sequence: CASSSGTSGRAQETQYF.

This chain connects TRBV27 to TRBJ2-7, with TRBD1 matching over 9 bases. The germline CDR1 and CDR2 sequences are MNHEY and SMNVEV (reference sequence). CDR3 length: 16 amino acids. V lost 0 bases to trimming and J lost 6 bases; unmatched junction nucleotides: 9. CDR3 sequence (DNA): TGTGCCAGCAGTTTATCACCGGGACAGGGAAGGTCCGAGCAGTACTTC. This gives the protein CASSLSPGQGRSEQYF.

V gene TRBV2 combines with J gene TRBJ1-4; D is undetermined. This CDR3 has 13 residues. V shed 6 bases and J shed 7 bases, with 12 bases lying between them. Germline-derived CDR1 and CDR2 are SNHLY and FYNNEI. The CDR3 bases are TGTGCCAGCAGCGACCGACTTGGTGAAAAACTGTTTTTT. Protein sequence: CASSDRLGEKLFF.

This clone was recorded a few times. V and J are TRBV2 and TRBJ2-7, with 8 bases that match TRBD1. Germline CDR1 SNHLY, CDR2 FYNNEI. V lost 1 base to trimming and J lost 0 bases; unmatched junction nucleotides: 2. CDR3 length: 15 amino acids. This chain's CDR3 is CASSEGTGISYEQYF. The CDR3 bases are TGTGCCAGCAGTGAAGGGACAGGGATCTCCTACGAGCAGTACTTC.

This clone was found a few times. The chain links TRBV25-1 to TRBJ2-1, with a possible D match to TRBD2 (5 bases). The CDR3 totals 14 residues. Germline-derived CDR1 and CDR2 are MGHDK and SYGVNS. The germline V and J ends were trimmed by 3 bases and 3 bases, with 9 bases remaining between them. The CDR3, as DNA: TGTGCCAGCAGTGAGCCTAGCTACTACAATGAGCAGTTCTTC. This gives the protein CASSEPSYYNEQFF.